These 2 T cell receptor beta chains originate from one sample sequenced in a study of PD-L1 blockade in urothelial cancer (dated by TCRdb to 2016 to 2017). The time point label for this specimen denotes: peripheral blood 6 weeks after treatment start. Library preparation was by the immunoSEQ multiplex PCR assay. What TCRdb holds here is the immuneACCESS table cut down to in-frame rearrangements. Part of the clones is not present; checked against another copy, under half of the missing clones reflect an unresolved V gene, and the others are unexplained. The sample profile shows about 120,000 clones; 75% to 90% of them were found once. The top ten hold 1.5% to 2% of the sample. The starting material was PBMCs, obtained around atezolizumab (anti-PD-L1) treatment. The source is a man in his 60s with urothelial cancer.

The chain links TRBV7-6 to TRBJ1-5, with D possibly matching TRBD1 (5 bases). This CDR3 region has 13 residues. V gave up 1 base and J gave up 7 bases, with 8 bases separating them. Germline V gene lookup returns CDR1 SGHVS and CDR2 FNYEAQ. CDR3: CASSLGEGQPQHF. CDR3 bases: TGTGCCAGCAGCTTAGGGGAGGGGCAGCCCCAGCATTTT.

The chain carries TRBV11-3 and TRBJ2-1, with D maybe TRBD2 (5 bases). This CDR3 is 14 amino acids long. V lost 1 base, J lost 1 base, and 5 bases lay in between. Germline V gene sequence: CDR1 SGHNT, CDR2 YENEEA. The CDR3 region has the DNA TGTGCCAGCAGCTTAGGCGGGTCCTACAATGAGCAGTTCTTC. It specifies CASSLGGSYNEQFF.